This T cell receptor (beta chain) appears in the sequencing data of a study of T cells in Graves' hyperthyroidism and ophthalmopathy. A patient was excluded if there was uncontrolled infection, other autoimmune disease, pregnancy or lactation. The PBMCs had their origin in 8.5 to 10 ml of fresh peripheral blood. V was clipped by 6 bases and J by 4 bases; unmatched bases: 9. Germline values: CDR1 MNHNS, CDR2 SASEGT. CDR3 length: 15 amino acids. RNA transcripts served as the template for amplifying TCR beta CDR3 regions. TCR CDR3 regions were first amplified by RT-PCR with HTBI primers. TCRdb itself ran the multiplex PCR reads through MiXCR, one entry per CDR3 protein. The sample includes about 480,000 distinct CDR3 sequences, approximately 15% of them seen just once. This clonotype occurred many times.

V usage is TRBV6-1 and J usage is TRBJ2-1, with 7 bases fitting TRBD2. Sequenced sample: blood. This clonotype originated in a woman between 18 and 29 years old with Graves' hyperthyroidism. In DNA, the CDR3 is TGTGCCAGCAGCCTTCGACTAGCTCTGTACAATGAGCAGTTCTTC. This sequence encodes CASSLRLALYNEQFF.